This T cell receptor (beta chain) was captured in a study of blood T cell repertoires in COVID-19. This CDR3 contains 16 residues. Germline V lookup: CDR1 SGDLS, CDR2 YYNGEE. V gave up 0 bases and J gave up 2 bases; unmatched junction bases: 6. Some clones are missing from TCRdb's copy, which holds only in-frame ones; the method was immunoSEQ multiplex PCR. The repertoire holds approximately 170,000 clones, with about 83% as singletons. This sequence was found in a man between 35 and 55 years old who had recovered from COVID-19. Input material: peripheral blood. V gene TRBV9 combines with J gene TRBJ2-7, with 9 nucleotides matching TRBD1. The CDR3 bases are TGTGCCAGCAGCGTAGGGGCCGGGACAGGGCCCTACGAGCAGTACTTC. It codes for CASSVGAGTGPYEQYF.